The rows below give T cell receptor beta chains drawn from one sample of a study of T cells in Graves' hyperthyroidism and ophthalmopathy. TCRdb recomputed calls from the multiplex PCR reads with MiXCR, one row per CDR3 protein. The sample has nearly 250,000 distinct CDR3 sequences, roughly a quarter seen once; the top ten hold 30% to 40%. Sequencing input: blood. Receptors originate from a middle-aged woman with Graves' ophthalmopathy. Both conserved end residues are part of each CDR3. Each record gives: J gene, D gene, clone size, V gene, CDR3 DNA, CDR3 protein. D genes are given only for firm matches. Size is stated for part of the rows, as once, few or many counts, or as a class when the clone is expanded.

j_call: TRBJ2-5
d_call: .
clone_size: many
v_call: TRBV15
cdr3_nt: TGTGCCACCAGCATAGGAGAGACCCAGTACTTC
cdr3_aa: CATSIGETQYF

j_call: TRBJ2-7
d_call: TRBD1
clone_size: once
v_call: TRBV12-3/TRBV12-4
cdr3_nt: TGTGCCAGCAGTTCCGGGACAGGTTACGAGCAGTACTTC
cdr3_aa: CASSSGTGYEQYF

j_call: TRBJ2-7
d_call: .
clone_size: many
v_call: TRBV30
cdr3_nt: TGTGCCTGGAGTACCCTAGGACCGAGTGTCGAGCAGTACTTC
cdr3_aa: CAWSTLGPSVEQYF

j_call: TRBJ2-7
d_call: .
clone_size: many
v_call: TRBV12-3/TRBV12-4
cdr3_nt: TGTGCCAGCAGGCAGGAGTTCTCCTACGAGCAGTACTTC
cdr3_aa: CASRQEFSYEQYF

j_call: TRBJ2-2
d_call: .
clone_size: many
v_call: TRBV5-1
cdr3_nt: TGCGCCAGTACCGGACGGACCACCGGGGAGCTGTTTTTT
cdr3_aa: CASTGRTTGELFF

j_call: TRBJ2-7
d_call: TRBD2
clone_size: many
v_call: TRBV9
cdr3_nt: TGTGCCAGCAGCGGACTAGCGGGATCTGGGTCGGAGCAGTACTTC
cdr3_aa: CASSGLAGSGSEQYF

j_call: TRBJ2-5
d_call: .
clone_size: .
v_call: TRBV6-5
cdr3_nt: TGTGCCAGCAGTTACGATACAGTGAGGGAGACCCAGTACTTC
cdr3_aa: CASSYDTVRETQYF

j_call: TRBJ2-7
d_call: TRBD1
clone_size: many
v_call: TRBV19
cdr3_nt: TGTGCCAGTAGTCCGCGGACAGGCTTGGGCGAGCAGTACTTC
cdr3_aa: CASSPRTGLGEQYF

j_call: TRBJ1-5
d_call: TRBD1
clone_size: many
v_call: TRBV7-2
cdr3_nt: TGTGCCAGCAGCTTAGTACAGGGGATCGATCAGCCCCAGCATTTT
cdr3_aa: CASSLVQGIDQPQHF

j_call: TRBJ2-7
d_call: TRBD2
clone_size: many
v_call: TRBV20-1
cdr3_nt: TGCAGTGCGACACTAGCGGAAAACCCCCCGCGGTCCTACGAGCAGTACTTC
cdr3_aa: CSATLAENPPRSYEQYF

j_call: TRBJ2-7
d_call: TRBD2
clone_size: many
v_call: TRBV12-3/TRBV12-4
cdr3_nt: TGTGCCAGCAGTTTAGTGACTAGCGGGAGGGATGAGCAGTACTTC
cdr3_aa: CASSLVTSGRDEQYF

j_call: TRBJ2-7
d_call: .
clone_size: many
v_call: TRBV28
cdr3_nt: TGTGCCAGCAGCCACGGAAACTACGAGCAGTACTTC
cdr3_aa: CASSHGNYEQYF

j_call: TRBJ2-7
d_call: .
clone_size: many
v_call: TRBV29-1
cdr3_nt: TGCAGCGCGATCATAGGGACGTACGAGCAGTACTTC
cdr3_aa: CSAIIGTYEQYF

j_call: TRBJ2-7
d_call: .
clone_size: .
v_call: TRBV6-2/TRBV6-3
cdr3_nt: TGTGCCAGCAGTTTGGCGGGATCCCGCGAGCAGTACTTC
cdr3_aa: CASSLAGSREQYF

j_call: TRBJ1-1
d_call: TRBD1
clone_size: many
v_call: TRBV18
cdr3_nt: TGTGCCAGCTCACCACCCGCCGGGACAGGGGCTGAAGCTTTCTTT
cdr3_aa: CASSPPAGTGAEAFF

j_call: TRBJ1-2
d_call: .
clone_size: .
v_call: TRBV27
cdr3_nt: TGTGCCAGCAGTCCATACGCGGAGGGGAGGTATGGCTACACCTTC
cdr3_aa: CASSPYAEGRYGYTF

j_call: TRBJ1-3
d_call: .
clone_size: many
v_call: TRBV9
cdr3_nt: TGTGCCAGCAGCGTAGGGCAGGTTTCAAACACCATATATTTT
cdr3_aa: CASSVGQVSNTIYF

j_call: TRBJ2-7
d_call: TRBD2
clone_size: many
v_call: TRBV20-1
cdr3_nt: TGCAGTGCTAGGCCCCTAGCGGGAGATTCCTACGAGCAGTACTTC
cdr3_aa: CSARPLAGDSYEQYF

j_call: TRBJ1-2
d_call: .
clone_size: many
v_call: TRBV28
cdr3_nt: TGTGCCAGCAGTTTCACGGCAGCTTCGGGGAATGGCTACACCTTC
cdr3_aa: CASSFTAASGNGYTF

j_call: TRBJ1-2
d_call: .
clone_size: many
v_call: TRBV4-2
cdr3_nt: TGTGCCAGCAGCCAAGTATCGAACAGGGAAGAAGGCTACACCTTC
cdr3_aa: CASSQVSNREEGYTF

j_call: TRBJ2-2
d_call: .
clone_size: many
v_call: TRBV28
cdr3_nt: TGTGCCAGCAGTTTCTGGGTTGAGGGGGAGCTGTTTTTT
cdr3_aa: CASSFWVEGELFF

j_call: TRBJ2-7
d_call: .
clone_size: .
v_call: TRBV7-9
cdr3_nt: TGTGCCAGCAGCTCGAAGAGACAGAATCCCTACGAGCAGTACTTC
cdr3_aa: CASSSKRQNPYEQYF

j_call: TRBJ1-5
d_call: TRBD1
clone_size: .
v_call: TRBV19
cdr3_nt: TGTGCCAGTAAGGGCAGGGGGCGAAGCAATCAGCCCCAGCATTTT
cdr3_aa: CASKGRGRSNQPQHF

j_call: TRBJ2-7
d_call: TRBD2
clone_size: many
v_call: TRBV10-3
cdr3_nt: TGTGCCATCAGGGGGACTAGCGAGACCTACGAGCAGTACTTC
cdr3_aa: CAIRGTSETYEQYF

j_call: TRBJ2-7
d_call: .
clone_size: once
v_call: TRBV6-5
cdr3_nt: TGTGCCAGTCAGCTACGGACACAATACTACGAGCAGTACTTC
cdr3_aa: CASQLRTQYYEQYF

j_call: TRBJ2-5
d_call: TRBD1
clone_size: many
v_call: TRBV24-1
cdr3_nt: TGTGCCACCAGTGAGCCGGGACAGGGGTTTGGAGAGACCCAGTACTTC
cdr3_aa: CATSEPGQGFGETQYF

j_call: TRBJ2-5
d_call: .
clone_size: many
v_call: TRBV25-1
cdr3_nt: TGTGCCAGCAGTGAAATAGCGAGAGGGGCACAAGAGACCCAGTACTTC
cdr3_aa: CASSEIARGAQETQYF

j_call: TRBJ2-5
d_call: TRBD1
clone_size: .
v_call: TRBV24-1
cdr3_nt: TGTGCCACCGGTGACAGGGGTCGGGAGACCCAGTACTTC
cdr3_aa: CATGDRGRETQYF

j_call: TRBJ1-2
d_call: .
clone_size: .
v_call: TRBV7-2
cdr3_nt: TGTGCCAGCAGCCCCAATAAAAGAGACTATGGCTACACCTTC
cdr3_aa: CASSPNKRDYGYTF

j_call: TRBJ1-5
d_call: .
clone_size: many
v_call: TRBV28
cdr3_nt: TGTGCCAGCAGTGAGGGTGGCAATCAGCCCCAGCATTTT
cdr3_aa: CASSEGGNQPQHF

j_call: TRBJ1-2
d_call: TRBD1
clone_size: .
v_call: TRBV27
cdr3_nt: TGTGCCAGCAGTTTAAATAGCATGGGGACAGGGAACCGCGATGGCTACACCTTC
cdr3_aa: CASSLNSMGTGNRDGYTF

j_call: TRBJ1-1
d_call: .
clone_size: many
v_call: TRBV6-5
cdr3_nt: TGTGCCACCAGGGTTATGAACACTGAAGCTTTCTTT
cdr3_aa: CATRVMNTEAFF

j_call: TRBJ1-1
d_call: .
clone_size: .
v_call: TRBV6-2/TRBV6-3
cdr3_nt: TGTGCCAGCAGTTACTCGAGGGTGCCAACGACTGAAGCTTTCTTT
cdr3_aa: CASSYSRVPTTEAFF

j_call: TRBJ2-7
d_call: TRBD1
clone_size: .
v_call: TRBV15
cdr3_nt: TGTGCCACCAGCAGAACCCCGGGACAGGGGACCTACGAGCAGTACTTC
cdr3_aa: CATSRTPGQGTYEQYF

j_call: TRBJ2-7
d_call: TRBD1
clone_size: .
v_call: TRBV12-3/TRBV12-4
cdr3_nt: TGTGCCAGCAAGCCGGGACAGGGGCCAAGCGAGCAGTACTTC
cdr3_aa: CASKPGQGPSEQYF

j_call: TRBJ2-5
d_call: TRBD2
clone_size: few
v_call: TRBV7-2
cdr3_nt: TGTGCCAGCAGCTGGACTAGCGGGGGACCCGGAGAGACCCAGTACTTC
cdr3_aa: CASSWTSGGPGETQYF

j_call: TRBJ2-4
d_call: TRBD1
clone_size: many
v_call: TRBV6-5
cdr3_nt: TGTGCCAGCAGTTACACAAATTCCCGGGACAGCATTCAGTACTTC
cdr3_aa: CASSYTNSRDSIQYF

j_call: TRBJ2-2
d_call: .
clone_size: few
v_call: TRBV18
cdr3_nt: TGTGCCAGCTCACCACCGCAGGGCGGGAACACCGGGGAGCTGTTTTTT
cdr3_aa: CASSPPQGGNTGELFF

j_call: TRBJ2-2
d_call: .
clone_size: many
v_call: TRBV24-1
cdr3_nt: TGTGCCACCGACACCGGGCCGGGAGACACCGGGGAGCTGTTTTTT
cdr3_aa: CATDTGPGDTGELFF

j_call: TRBJ1-3
d_call: .
clone_size: many
v_call: TRBV7-2
cdr3_nt: TGTGCCAGCAGCTTACAGGGAACTGGAAACACCATATATTTT
cdr3_aa: CASSLQGTGNTIYF